This T cell receptor beta chain was captured in a study of persistence of HIV-infected CD4 T cells. The wider study: Up to about 200 mL blood was drawn at multiple time points; a couple of donors had single-time leukapheresis.

Details on this clone: What it binds is not known.

This was the immunoSEQ version 4 assay in survey mode. Repertoires were generated with immunoSEQ multiplex PCR, while TCRdb's copy carries only in-frame clones and drops some. The sample records 25,000 to 35,000 clones, roughly 70% being singletons. General observations from the study: Compared with CD3/CD28-stimulated cells, CMV- and Gag-responding cells showed lower TCRbeta richness.

Overlapping HIV-1 Gag 15-mer peptides at approximately 0.91 ug per peptide per mL were used. Sorting selected CD4+ T cells upregulating both CD40 ligand and CD69. For 18 hours, CD8-depleted PBMCs received anti-CD28/CD49d costimulation, a CD40-blocking antibody and enfuvirtide. The sequence came from an adult man with HIV who was CMV-seropositive. Material: CD4+ T cells sorted from PBMCs after approximately 20-hour stimulation, obtained from a patient who received antiretroviral therapy.

The CDR3 region is CASSRTDTKRTEAFF. The DNA of the CDR3 is TGTGCCAGTAGTAGGACAGACACTAAAAGGACTGAAGCTTTCTTT. V gene TRBV19 combines with J gene TRBJ1-1; possible D gene TRBD1, 6 bases. The CDR3 spans 15 residues. Trimming took 4 bases from V and 5 from J, leaving 17 bases between them. Germline V CDR1 and CDR2: LNHDA, SQIVND (reference sequence).